This T cell receptor beta chain came from a study of T-cell reconstitution after alpha-beta-depleted transplantation in children. This clonotype has a handful of counts. Its antigen is as yet unknown. Unique molecular identifiers were incorporated during preparation of the TCRbeta library. Each CDR3 protein is one row after TCRdb ran MiXCR on the PCR reads. The sample yields a few hundred thousand distinct CDR3 sequences, around 25% seen once. CDR1 and CDR2 (germline): ENHRY, SYGVKD. Unmatched junction bases numbered 6, after V lost 2 bases and J lost 9 bases. This CDR3 region has 14 residues. Broader study findings: Approximately two months post-transplant, alpha-beta T cells reportedly originated from several hundred expanded graft clones. T-cell numbers and diversity, one year after transplant, stemmed largely from T cells that were newly produced. There were some patients whose high TCRbeta diversity at day 60 came from surviving recipient T cells and thymic progenitors.

The source of this sequence is a male patient under 18 who had a stem cell transplant for acute lymphoblastic leukemia, so the T cells may come from the graft donor. This specimen was PBMCs, mostly from graft donor cells, taken 180 days after TCRalphabeta/CD19-depleted stem cell transplant. The chain couples TRBV10-3 to TRBJ2-1; 8 bases agree with TRBD1. The CDR3 DNA reads as TGTGCCATCAGTGAGCAGGGACAGGTGGGTGAGCAGTTCTTC. This codes for CAISEQGQVGEQFF.